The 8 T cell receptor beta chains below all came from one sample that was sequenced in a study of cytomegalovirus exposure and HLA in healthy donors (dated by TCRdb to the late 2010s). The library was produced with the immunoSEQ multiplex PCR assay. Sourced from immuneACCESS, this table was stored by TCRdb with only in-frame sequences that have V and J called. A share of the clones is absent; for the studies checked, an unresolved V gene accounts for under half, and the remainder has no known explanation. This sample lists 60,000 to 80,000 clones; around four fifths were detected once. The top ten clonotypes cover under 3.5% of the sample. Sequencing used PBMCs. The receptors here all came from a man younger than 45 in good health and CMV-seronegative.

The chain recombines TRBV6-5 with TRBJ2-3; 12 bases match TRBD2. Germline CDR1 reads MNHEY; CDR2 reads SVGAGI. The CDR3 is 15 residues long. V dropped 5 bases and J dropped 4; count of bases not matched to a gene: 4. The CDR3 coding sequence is TGTGCCAGCAGTCGCCTAGCGGGAGGGGCAGATACGCAGTATTTT. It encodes CASSRLAGGADTQYF.

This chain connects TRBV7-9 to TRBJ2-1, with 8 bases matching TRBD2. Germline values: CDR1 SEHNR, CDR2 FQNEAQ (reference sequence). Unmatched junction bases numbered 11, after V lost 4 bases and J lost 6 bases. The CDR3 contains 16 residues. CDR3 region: CASSSRPGLGVNEQFF. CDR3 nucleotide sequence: TGTGCCAGCAGCTCCCGACCGGGACTAGGTGTCAATGAGCAGTTCTTC.

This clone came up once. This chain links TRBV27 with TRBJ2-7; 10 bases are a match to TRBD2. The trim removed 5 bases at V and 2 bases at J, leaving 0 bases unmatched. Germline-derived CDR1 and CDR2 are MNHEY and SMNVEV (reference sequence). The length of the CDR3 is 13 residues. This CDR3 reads CASSTSGTYEQYF. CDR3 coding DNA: TGTGCCAGCAGTACTAGCGGGACCTACGAGCAGTACTTC.

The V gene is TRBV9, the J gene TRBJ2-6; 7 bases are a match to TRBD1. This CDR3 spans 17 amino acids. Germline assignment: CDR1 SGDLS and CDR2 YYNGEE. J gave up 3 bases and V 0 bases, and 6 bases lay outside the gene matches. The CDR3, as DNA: TGTGCCAGCAGCGTAGAGGACGCAGGGGGTGGGGCCAACGTCCTGACTTTC. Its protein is CASSVEDAGGGANVLTF.

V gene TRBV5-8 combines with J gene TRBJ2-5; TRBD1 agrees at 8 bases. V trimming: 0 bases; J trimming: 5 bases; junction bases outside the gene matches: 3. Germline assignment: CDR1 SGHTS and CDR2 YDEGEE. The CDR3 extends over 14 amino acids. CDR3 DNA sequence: TGTGCCAGCAGCTTGGCAGGGGGCGGGGAGACCCAGTACTTC. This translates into CASSLAGGGETQYF.

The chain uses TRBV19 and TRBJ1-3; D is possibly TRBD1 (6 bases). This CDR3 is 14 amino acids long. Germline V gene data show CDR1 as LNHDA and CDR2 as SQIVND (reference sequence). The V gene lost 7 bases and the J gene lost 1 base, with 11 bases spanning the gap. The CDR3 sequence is CASNSQGSGNTIYF. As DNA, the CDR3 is TGTGCCAGTAATTCACAGGGATCTGGAAACACCATATATTTT.

The CDR3 reads CAIRTGTSGTMNTGELFF. The CDR3 DNA sequence: TGTGCCATCAGGACAGGGACTAGCGGGACAATGAACACCGGGGAGCTGTTTTTT. This chain joins TRBV10-3 and TRBJ2-2; 13 nucleotides match TRBD2. The CDR3 has 18 residues. In germline, CDR1 is ENHRY, CDR2 SYGVKD. Trimming took 6 bases from V and 1 from J; bases not matched to a gene: 8.

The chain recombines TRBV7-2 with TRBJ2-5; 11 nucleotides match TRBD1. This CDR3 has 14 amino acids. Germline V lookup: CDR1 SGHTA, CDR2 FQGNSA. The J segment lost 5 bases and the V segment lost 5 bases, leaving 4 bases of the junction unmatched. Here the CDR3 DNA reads TGTGCCAGCAGCCTGGACAGGGGGCGTGAGACCCAGTACTTC. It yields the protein CASSLDRGRETQYF.